One and the same sample provided the 19 T cell receptor beta chains below, sequenced in a study of blood T cells in healthy people across ages. A sample-barcoded 5' primer and a J-beta primer mix were used in a second PCR of about 7 to 12 cycles. TCRdb passed the 5' RACE reads through MiXCR, listing each CDR3 protein once. The sample yields over 450,000 distinct CDR3 sequences, around 24% seen once. The same sample was also used in a study of T cells of mothers and their children.

The sample consisted of blood. These TCRs come from a boy younger than 18 in good health.

The chain links TRBV6-1 to TRBJ1-5, with D perhaps TRBD1 (5 bases). This CDR3 contains 16 residues. In germline, CDR1 is MNHNS, CDR2 SASEGT. The CDR3, as DNA: TGTGTCAGGAGTGAACATAGGGGTCCCAGCAATCAGCCCCAGCATTTT. This encodes CVRSEHRGPSNQPQHF.

The rearrangement joins TRBV5-1 to TRBJ2-2; perhaps TRBD1 as D (5 bases). Trimming left V 0 bases short and J 1 base short, with 7 bases between. This CDR3 spans 15 amino acids. The V gene's germline CDR1 is SGHRS and CDR2 YFSETQ. The CDR3: CASSLAGQNTGELFF. CDR3 DNA: TGCGCCAGCAGCTTGGCTGGACAGAACACCGGGGAGCTGTTTTTT.

V is TRBV7-8 and J is TRBJ2-2; no definite D call. The CDR3 consists of 13 residues. The germline CDR1 and CDR2 sequences are SGHVS and FQNEAQ. The V gene lost 3 bases and the J gene lost 6 bases, with 8 bases spanning the gap. CDR3 DNA: TGTGCCAGCAGCTTGTACGGGTCCGGGGAGCTGTTTTTT. This encodes CASSLYGSGELFF. Based on the CDR3 plus reference TRBV7-8 and TRBJ2-2, the full variable domain is GAGVSQSPRYKVAKRGQDVALRCDPISGHVSLFWYQQALGQGPEFLTYFQNEAQLDKSGLPSDRFFAERPEGSVSTLKIQRTQQEDSAVYLCASSLYGSGELFFGEGSRLTVL.

V and J are TRBV29-1 and TRBJ2-1, with D perhaps matching TRBD2 (6 bases). Deletions cut 6 bases from V and 0 bases from J, with 15 bases between. This CDR3 has 15 amino acids. Germline V CDR1 and CDR2: SQVTM, ANQGSEA. The CDR3 reads CSVGGTLFSYNEQFF. The CDR3 DNA reads TGCAGCGTAGGAGGGACGCTGTTCTCCTACAATGAGCAGTTCTTC.

This clonotype was observed many times. DNA for the CDR3: TGTGCCAGCAGCTTAAGGATGGACGGCGAGACCCAGTACTTC. Its translation is CASSLRMDGETQYF. The rearrangement uses TRBV11-2 and TRBJ2-5, with D unclear. There are 14 residues in the CDR3. V was shortened by 2 bases and J by 5 bases, with 12 bases between the two germline ends. CDR1 is SGHAT and CDR2 is FQNNGV in the germline V gene. Filled out from reference TRBV11-2 and TRBJ2-5, the complete variable domain reads EAGVAQSPRYKIIEKRQSVAFWCNPISGHATLYWYQQILGQGPKLLIQFQNNGVVDDSQLPKDRFSAERLKGVDSTLKIQPAKLEDSAVYLCASSLRMDGETQYFGPGTRLLVL.

In its sample, this clonotype was seen a few times. V usage is TRBV30 and J usage is TRBJ1-3, with TRBD1 as a possible D gene (6 bases). Per the germline V gene, CDR1 is GTSNPN and CDR2 is SVGIG (reference sequence). V lost 4 bases to trimming and J lost 0 bases, with 10 bases between them. The CDR3 spans 14 residues. The CDR3 DNA reads TGTGCCTGGACGCGGGGGGCCTCTGGAAACACCATATATTTT. It codes for CAWTRGASGNTIYF.

This clonotype was detected ten times or more. The chain has TRBV7-9 and TRBJ2-5; 8 bases fit TRBD2. The CDR3 consists of 15 residues. Germline V CDR1 and CDR2: SEHNR, FQNEAQ (reference sequence). V shed 5 bases, J shed 4 bases, and the junction held 9 bases outside the gene matches. The chain's CDR3 is CASSPTGTSGETQYF. In nucleotides, the CDR3 is TGTGCCAGCAGCCCAACCGGGACTAGTGGAGAGACCCAGTACTTC.

V is TRBV29-1 and J is TRBJ2-3; D is ambiguous. The CDR3 runs to 12 residues. V was trimmed by 6 bases and J by 9 bases, leaving 16 bases between them. Germline values: CDR1 SQVTM, CDR2 ANQGSEA. The CDR3 sequence: CSVLSPIYTQYF. Written as DNA, the CDR3 is TGCAGCGTCCTCAGCCCGATTTACACGCAGTATTTT.

The chain is built from TRBV28 and TRBJ2-7, with a possible D match to TRBD1 (5 bases). Trimming took off 5 bases at V and 5 bases at J, with 10 bases between the two ends. The CDR3 is 12 residues long. The germline CDR1 and CDR2 sequences are MDHEN and SYDVKM. The CDR3 sequence is CASSPTVNEQYF. The CDR3 DNA reads TGTGCCAGCAGTCCGACAGTGAACGAGCAGTACTTC.

The gene calls are TRBV3-1 and TRBJ2-7, with 7 bases identical to TRBD1. V was clipped by 0 bases and J by 0 bases; unmatched bases: 2. Germline assignment: CDR1 LGHDT and CDR2 YNNKEL (reference sequence). The CDR3 spans 15 residues. Here the CDR3 reads CASSQEGTVSYEQYF. CDR3 nucleotide sequence: TGTGCCAGCAGCCAAGAAGGGACAGTCTCCTACGAGCAGTACTTC.

J is TRBJ2-7 and V is TRBV27; D is perhaps TRBD1 (6 bases). Per germline, CDR1 MNHEY and CDR2 SMNVEV (reference sequence). The CDR3 consists of 14 residues. V dropped 8 bases and J dropped 1 base, with 15 bases sitting between them. The CDR3, as DNA: TGTGCCAGCCGACGTACAGGGTCGTCCTACGAGCAGTACTTC. It codes for CASRRTGSSYEQYF.

This clonotype was seen a few times. The chain has TRBV5-1 and TRBJ2-1; 9 bases align to TRBD2. J was trimmed by 3 bases and V by 7 bases; bases with no gene match: 8. The CDR3 totals 15 residues. The germline CDR1 and CDR2 sequences are SGHRS and YFSETQ. CDR3 coding DNA: TGCGCCAGCGGACTCTCTAGCGGGGTCTACAATGAGCAGTTCTTC. Translation gives CASGLSSGVYNEQFF. Based on the CDR3 plus reference TRBV5-1 and TRBJ2-1, the full variable domain is KAGVTQTPRYLIKTRGQQVTLSCSPISGHRSVSWYQQTPGQGLQFLFEYFSETQRNKGNFPGRFSGRQFSNSRSEMNVSTLELGDSALYLCASGLSSGVYNEQFFGPGTRLTVL.

This clonotype showed up just a few times. The chain has TRBV20-1 and TRBJ1-4; D is undetermined. CDR1 and CDR2 from the germline V gene are DFQATT and SNEGSKA (reference sequence). The CDR3 is 17 amino acids. Trimming pared 0 bases from V and 8 bases from J, leaving 22 bases between. The CDR3 region is CSARDEMVTQGREKLFF. In DNA form, the CDR3 reads TGCAGTGCTAGAGACGAGATGGTAACTCAAGGGAGGGAAAAACTGTTTTTT.

The chain is built from TRBV30 and TRBJ2-7, with D perhaps matching TRBD1 or TRBD2 (5 bases each). V was cut by 0 bases and J by 3 bases, with 9 bases left in between. The CDR3 extends over 13 amino acids. Germline CDR1 reads GTSNPN; CDR2 reads SVGIG (reference sequence). The chain's CDR3 is CAWSVSGGYEQYF. Here the CDR3 DNA reads TGTGCCTGGAGTGTTTCTGGGGGCTACGAGCAGTACTTC.

The chain joins TRBV7-2 to TRBJ2-5, with no clear D. V was pared by 0 bases and J by 3 bases, with 8 bases between. The CDR3 runs to 14 residues. Per germline, CDR1 SGHTA and CDR2 FQGNSA. The chain's CDR3 is CASSLAPAKETQYF. In nucleotides, the CDR3 is TGTGCCAGCAGCTTAGCGCCAGCTAAAGAGACCCAGTACTTC. The full variable domain, with the rest looked up from reference TRBV7-2 and TRBJ2-5, is GAGVSQSPSNKVTEKGKDVELRCDPISGHTALYWYRQSLGQGLEFLIYFQGNSAPDKSGLPSDRFSAERTGGSVSTLTIQRTQQEDSAVYLCASSLAPAKETQYFGPGTRLLVL.

V gene TRBV5-1 combines with J gene TRBJ1-1; tentatively, D is TRBD1 (6 bases). CDR1 is SGHRS, CDR2 YFSETQ, per germline. The CDR3 is 13 amino acids. Trimming pared 3 bases from V and 5 bases from J, leaving 11 bases between. CDR3 DNA sequence: TGCGCCAGCAGCTCAGGGGCTAAGACTGAAGCTTTCTTT. Residues: CASSSGAKTEAFF.

This clonotype has more than one count but fewer than ten. This may be a read error, as it is one base from a much larger clone. The chain couples TRBV2 to TRBJ1-3; the D is unclear. The CDR3 loop spans 15 amino acids. Germline values: CDR1 SNHLY, CDR2 FYNNEI. CDR3 region: CAGREREASGNTIYF. CDR3 bases: TGTGCCGGCAGAGAGAGAGAGGCGTCCGGAAACACCATATATTTT.

The chain combines TRBV7-8 with TRBJ2-2; D possibly corresponds to TRBD2 (7 bases). Germline CDR1 SGHVS, CDR2 FQNEAQ. The CDR3 is 17 amino acids. V gave up 1 base and J gave up 1 base, with 13 bases separating them. CDR3 in DNA: TGTGCCAGCAGCTTAGTTAGGGGGGGATTGAACACCGGGGAGCTGTTTTTT. Protein product: CASSLVRGGLNTGELFF.

The V call is TRBV20-1, the J call TRBJ1-2; 8 bases fit TRBD1. Germline V gene data show CDR1 as DFQATT and CDR2 as SNEGSKA (reference sequence). The CDR3 consists of 16 residues. With V trimmed by 1 base and J by 1 base, 8 bases remained unmatched. CDR3 nucleotides: TGCAGTGCTAGAGGGACCGGACAGGGTTATAACTATGGCTACACCTTC. This gives the protein CSARGTGQGYNYGYTF.